What follows is one TCR beta chain and its context. Its antigen is as yet unknown. Trimming stripped 3 bases from V and 10 bases from J, with 15 bases between. Germline values: CDR1 SGHNT, CDR2 YENEEA. The CDR3 runs 13 residues. The data were obtained in a study of tumor and adjacent non-tumor tissue in lung cancer. As for the study in general: Samples averaged roughly 4.2 million productive TCRbeta reads each.

Study-level findings and limits: Shorter survival was associated with higher TCR diversity in tumors. Significantly higher TCR diversity was found in tumor than normal lung.

A modified ARM-PCR protocol with three rounds of nested PCR amplified TCRbeta. TCRdb processed the multiplex PCR reads anew with MiXCR; each CDR3 protein has one entry. The sample contains approximately 77,000 distinct CDR3 sequences, approximately 80% of which appear only once. RNA was extracted from bulk tissue without any cell sorting. This non-tumor lung sample came from over 3 cm beyond the tumor edge. Sequenced: distant non-tumor lung tissue. The receptor's source is a man aged 55-75 years with non-small cell lung cancer. The V and J genes are TRBV11-3 and TRBJ1-1; the D is unclear. CDR3 residues: CASSFGEIVRAFF. In nucleotides, the CDR3 is TGTGCCAGCAGCTTCGGGGAGATAGTGAGAGCTTTCTTT.